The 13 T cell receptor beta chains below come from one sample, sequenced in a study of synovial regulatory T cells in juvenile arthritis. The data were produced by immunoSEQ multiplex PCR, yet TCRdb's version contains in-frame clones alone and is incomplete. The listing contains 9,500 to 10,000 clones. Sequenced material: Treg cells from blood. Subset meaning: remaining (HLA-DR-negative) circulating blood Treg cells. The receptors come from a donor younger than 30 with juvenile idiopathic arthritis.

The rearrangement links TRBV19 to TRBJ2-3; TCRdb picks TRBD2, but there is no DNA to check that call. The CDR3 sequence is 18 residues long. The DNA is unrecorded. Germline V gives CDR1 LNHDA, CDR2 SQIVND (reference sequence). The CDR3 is CASSIDPRRGTSTDTQYF.

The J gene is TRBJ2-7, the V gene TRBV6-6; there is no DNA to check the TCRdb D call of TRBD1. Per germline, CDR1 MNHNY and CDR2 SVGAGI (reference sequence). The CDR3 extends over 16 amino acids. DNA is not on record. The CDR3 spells CASSSTPTGSTYEQYF.

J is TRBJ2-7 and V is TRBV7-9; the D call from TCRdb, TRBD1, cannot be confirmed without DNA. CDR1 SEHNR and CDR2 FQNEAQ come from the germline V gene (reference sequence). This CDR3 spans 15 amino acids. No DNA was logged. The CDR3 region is CASRNLVGGPYEQYF.

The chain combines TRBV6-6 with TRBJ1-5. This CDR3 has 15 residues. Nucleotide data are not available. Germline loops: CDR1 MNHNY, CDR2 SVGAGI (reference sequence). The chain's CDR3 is CASSLPDGHNQPQHF.

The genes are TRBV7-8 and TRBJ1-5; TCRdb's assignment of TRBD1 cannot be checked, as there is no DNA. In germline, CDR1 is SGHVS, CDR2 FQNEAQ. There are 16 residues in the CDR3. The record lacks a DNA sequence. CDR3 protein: CASSLVGAALNQPQHF.

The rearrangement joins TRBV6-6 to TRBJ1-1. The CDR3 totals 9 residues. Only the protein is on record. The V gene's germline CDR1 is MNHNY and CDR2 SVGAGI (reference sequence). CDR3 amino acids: CASGWSAFF.

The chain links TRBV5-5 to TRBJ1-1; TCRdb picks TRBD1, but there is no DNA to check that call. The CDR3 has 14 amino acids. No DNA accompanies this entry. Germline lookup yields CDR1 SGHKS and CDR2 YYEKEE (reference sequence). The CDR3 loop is CASSRDIPNTEAFF.

The CDR3 here is CASNPLGQGVSPLHF. The chain couples TRBV19 to TRBJ1-6; lacking DNA, the TRBD1 call made by TCRdb goes unchecked. The CDR3 is made up of 15 amino acids. DNA is not on record. Germline V lookup: CDR1 LNHDA, CDR2 SQIVND (reference sequence).

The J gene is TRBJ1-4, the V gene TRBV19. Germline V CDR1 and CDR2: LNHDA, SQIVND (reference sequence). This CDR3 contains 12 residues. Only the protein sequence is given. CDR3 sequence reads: CASSTETGKLFF.

CDR3 protein: CASSRDSGGYTF. J is TRBJ1-2 and V is TRBV2. The CDR3 loop spans 12 amino acids. The coding DNA is unavailable. CDR1 is SNHLY, CDR2 FYNNEI, per germline.

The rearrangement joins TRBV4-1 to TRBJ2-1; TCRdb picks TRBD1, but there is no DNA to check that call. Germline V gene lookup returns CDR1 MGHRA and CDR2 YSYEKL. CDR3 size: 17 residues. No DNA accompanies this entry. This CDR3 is CASSQDPETGSGNEQFF.

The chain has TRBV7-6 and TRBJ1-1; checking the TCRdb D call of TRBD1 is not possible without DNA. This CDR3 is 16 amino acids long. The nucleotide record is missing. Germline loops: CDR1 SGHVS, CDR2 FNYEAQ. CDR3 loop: CASSSNRGRLNTEAFF.

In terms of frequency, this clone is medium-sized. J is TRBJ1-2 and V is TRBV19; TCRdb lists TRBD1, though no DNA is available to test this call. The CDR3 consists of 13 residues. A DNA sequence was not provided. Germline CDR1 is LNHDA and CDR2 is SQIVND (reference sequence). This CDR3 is CASSIQGDDGYTF.